The entry below gives a single T cell receptor beta chain sequence along with its context. Its antigen is still unknown. The entry originates in a study of CD8 T cells in Susac syndrome. The study, taken as a whole, reports: An acknowledgment was made by the study that its TCR sequencing and HLA analysis involved relatively few individuals.

The CDR3 consists of 13 residues. Germline values: CDR1 MDHEN, CDR2 SYDVKM. V was pared by 6 bases and J by 3 bases, with 11 bases between. A quantity of about 0.5 to 1 ug RNA underwent reverse transcription using random hexamers. TCRdb re-derived calls from the immunoSEQ multiplex PCR reads in MiXCR, one entry per CDR3 protein. The sample holds approximately 150,000 distinct CDR3 sequences, about 90% seen once. V gene TRBV28 combines with J gene TRBJ2-5; D not resolved. The specimen sequenced was CD4+ T cells from PBMCs. The TCR originated in a human donor in good health. CDR3: CASSITQKETQYF. The CDR3 DNA sequence: TGTGCCAGCAGCATAACACAGAAAGAGACCCAGTACTTC.